Each of the 12 T cell receptor beta chains below was sequenced from the same sample in a study of graft-versus-host responses after intestinal transplantation. The antigens of these receptors remain unknown. The table came from immunoSEQ multiplex PCR; TCRdb's copy has only in-frame clones and leaves some out. In the table there are approximately 75,000 clones, about 94% of which are singletons. The source was unstimulated CD8+ T cells sorted from spleen or lymph node cells, collected before intestinal transplant. Every receptor here comes from a human donor who received an intestinal transplant.

J is TRBJ2-7 and V is TRBV11-2; TRBD2 aligns across 7 bases. The J call is uncertain, as TRBJ2-1 better fits the DNA end. The length of the CDR3 is 16 residues. CDR1 SGHAT and CDR2 FQNNGV come from the germline V gene. The CDR3 region has the DNA TGTGCCAGCAGCTTAGGCCCACTAGCGCCTCACAATGAGCAGTTCTTC. Translating gives CASSLGPLAPHNEQFF.

The rearrangement uses TRBV28 and TRBJ1-6, with D perhaps TRBD1 (6 bases). The V gene's germline CDR1 is MDHEN and CDR2 SYDVKM. Deletions cut 5 bases from V and 7 bases from J, with 15 bases between. The CDR3 has 15 amino acids. The CDR3 DNA reads TGTGCCAGCAGTAATCCAGGGGACTCGAATTCACCCCTCCACTTT. Translating gives CASSNPGDSNSPLHF.

For the CDR3, the DNA is TGCGCCAGCAGCCGCCTCGGACTCCCTTACAATGAGCAGTTCTTC. It codes for CASSRLGLPYNEQFF. This rearrangement joins TRBV4-1 to TRBJ2-1, with D possibly being TRBD2 (5 bases). The length of the CDR3 is 15 residues. V gave up 4 bases and J gave up 4 bases, with 14 bases separating them. Germline-derived CDR1 and CDR2 are MGHRA and YSYEKL.

The chain combines TRBV25-1 with TRBJ2-6; D possibly corresponds to TRBD2 (6 bases). This CDR3 has 18 residues. With 1 base removed from V and 0 bases from J, the gap between germline ends came to 13 bases. Looked up from germline, CDR1 is MGHDK and CDR2 is SYGVNS. CDR3 in DNA: TGTGCCAGCAGTGAATTGCGGGGAACCTCCTCTGGGGCCAACGTCCTGACTTTC. Its translation is CASSELRGTSSGANVLTF. The full variable domain, with the rest looked up from reference TRBV25-1 and TRBJ2-6, is EADIYQTPRYLVIGTGKKITLECSQTMGHDKMYWYQQDPGMELHLIHYSYGVNSTEKGDLSSESTVSRIRTEHFPLTLESARPSHTSQYLCASSELRGTSSGANVLTFGAGSRLTVL.

The chain recombines TRBV18 with TRBJ2-7, with 8 bases aligning to TRBD2. This CDR3 comprises 15 residues. Trimming took 6 bases from V and 7 from J; bases not matched to a gene: 14. Germline V CDR1 and CDR2: KGHSH, LQKENI. The CDR3 nucleotides are TGTGCCAGCTCGAGGATTACGGGAGGGCCTGGGGAGCAGTACTTC. As protein: CASSRITGGPGEQYF.

The chain is built from TRBV6-5 and TRBJ2-1; D may be TRBD2 (6 bases). The CDR3 contains 16 residues. V was shortened by 1 base and J by 9 bases, with 19 bases between the two germline ends. CDR1 and CDR2 from the germline V gene are MNHEY and SVGAGI. CDR3 residues: CASSYLFRGGTGEQFF. Here the CDR3 DNA reads TGTGCCAGCAGTTACTTATTTAGGGGAGGAACTGGTGAGCAGTTCTTC.

This clone was seen just once. This chain connects TRBV27 to TRBJ1-1; 8 nucleotides line up with TRBD1. The CDR3 has 15 amino acids. CDR1 and CDR2 from the germline V gene are MNHEY and SMNVEV (reference sequence). V shed 3 bases and J 3 bases; nucleotides not matched to a gene: 6. Written as DNA, the CDR3 is TGTGCCAGCAGTTTTCGGGGACAGGTCTACACTGAAGCTTTCTTT. It yields the protein CASSFRGQVYTEAFF.

The chain couples TRBV19 to TRBJ2-7; the match to TRBD2 covers 9 bases. The germline gives CDR1 LNHDA, CDR2 SQIVND (reference sequence). Trimming cost V 5 bases and J 3 bases; bases outside gene matches: 8. The CDR3 spans 15 residues. CDR3 nucleotides: TGTGCCAGTAGTTTTCGGACTAGCGTTCACTACGAGCAGTACTTC. As protein: CASSFRTSVHYEQYF.

A single count supports this clone. The chain uses TRBV5-1 and TRBJ2-7; D is unresolved. The germline V gene encodes CDR1 SGHRS and CDR2 YFSETQ. The CDR3 is 15 residues long. Trimming removed 0 bases at V and 4 bases at J, with 14 bases between. The CDR3, as DNA: TGCGCCAGCAGCTTGGCCAGTCAGTACAAGTACGAGCAGTACTTC. Residues: CASSLASQYKYEQYF.

The chain recombines TRBV11-2 with TRBJ2-3; 10 positions agree with TRBD2. V shed 4 bases, J shed 0 bases, and the junction held 7 bases outside the gene matches. Per the germline V gene, CDR1 is SGHAT and CDR2 is FQNNGV. The CDR3 is made up of 17 amino acids. CDR3 residues: CASSSTSGIASTDTQYF. CDR3 DNA: TGTGCCAGCAGCTCTACTAGCGGGATAGCCAGCACAGATACGCAGTATTTT.

The chain employs TRBV7-6 and TRBJ2-1; 11 nucleotides match TRBD2. Trimming at V came to 8 bases and at J to 5 bases, leaving 8 bases not matched to a gene. CDR3 size: 15 residues. Germline CDR1 and CDR2: SGHVS and FNYEAQ. The CDR3 nucleotides read TGTGCCAGCGCACTTAGCGGGAGGGGAAACAATGAGCAGTTCTTC. Its translation is CASALSGRGNNEQFF.

The chain carries TRBV9 and TRBJ2-3; 7 nucleotides align to TRBD2. The V and J ends lost 2 bases and 3 bases, in that order; junction bases with no gene match: 6. The V gene's germline CDR1 is SGDLS and CDR2 YYNGEE. This CDR3 region has 15 residues. This chain's CDR3 is CASSVLGGSTDTQYF. Here the CDR3 DNA reads TGTGCCAGCAGCGTCCTGGGCGGGAGTACAGATACGCAGTATTTT.